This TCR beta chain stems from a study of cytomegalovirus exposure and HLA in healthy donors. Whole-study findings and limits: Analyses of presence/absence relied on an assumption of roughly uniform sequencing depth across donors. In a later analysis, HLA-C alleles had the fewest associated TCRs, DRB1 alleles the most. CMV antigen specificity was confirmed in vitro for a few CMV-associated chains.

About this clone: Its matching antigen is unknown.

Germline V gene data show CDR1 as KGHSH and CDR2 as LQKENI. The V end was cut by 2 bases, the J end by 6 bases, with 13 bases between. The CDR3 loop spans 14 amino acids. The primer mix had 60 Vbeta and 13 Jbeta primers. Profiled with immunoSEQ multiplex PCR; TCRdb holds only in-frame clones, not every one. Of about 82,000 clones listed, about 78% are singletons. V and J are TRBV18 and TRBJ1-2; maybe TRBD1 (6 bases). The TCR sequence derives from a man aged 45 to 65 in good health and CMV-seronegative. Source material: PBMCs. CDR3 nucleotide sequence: TGTGCCAGCTCACCAACAGGGAACTCCAATGGCTACACCTTC. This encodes CASSPTGNSNGYTF.